This T cell receptor (beta chain) emerged from a study of cytomegalovirus exposure and HLA in healthy donors. For this clone: What it binds is not known.

With 60 Vbeta and 13 Jbeta primers, the PCR was carried out. This table comes from immunoSEQ multiplex PCR, and its TCRdb copy is limited to in-frame clones, with some not included. The data hold more than 110,000 clones, with around 79% observed a single time. General study findings and limits: The authors later found HLA-associated TCR beta chains more clonally expanded than equally common others.

V was shortened by 1 base and J by 0 bases, with 9 bases between the two germline ends. This CDR3 is 15 amino acids long. Per germline, CDR1 LNHDA and CDR2 SQIVND (reference sequence). The TCR sequence derives from a female donor in good health and CMV-seronegative. The rearrangement uses TRBV19 and TRBJ1-1; no definite D call. Sequences were obtained from PBMCs. The CDR3 region is CASSIGAALNTEAFF. CDR3 in DNA: TGTGCCAGTAGTATAGGGGCAGCCTTGAACACTGAAGCTTTCTTT.